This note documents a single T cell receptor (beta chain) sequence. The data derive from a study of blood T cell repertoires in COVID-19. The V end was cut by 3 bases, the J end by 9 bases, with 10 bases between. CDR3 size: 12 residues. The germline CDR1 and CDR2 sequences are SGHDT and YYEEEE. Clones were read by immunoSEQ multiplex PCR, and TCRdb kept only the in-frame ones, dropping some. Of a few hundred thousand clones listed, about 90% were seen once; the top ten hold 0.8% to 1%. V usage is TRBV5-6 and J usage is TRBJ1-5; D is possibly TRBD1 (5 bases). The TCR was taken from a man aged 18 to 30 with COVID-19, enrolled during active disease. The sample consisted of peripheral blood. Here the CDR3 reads CASSYTQGPQHF. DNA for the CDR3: TGTGCCAGCAGCTACACTCAGGGGCCCCAGCATTTT.